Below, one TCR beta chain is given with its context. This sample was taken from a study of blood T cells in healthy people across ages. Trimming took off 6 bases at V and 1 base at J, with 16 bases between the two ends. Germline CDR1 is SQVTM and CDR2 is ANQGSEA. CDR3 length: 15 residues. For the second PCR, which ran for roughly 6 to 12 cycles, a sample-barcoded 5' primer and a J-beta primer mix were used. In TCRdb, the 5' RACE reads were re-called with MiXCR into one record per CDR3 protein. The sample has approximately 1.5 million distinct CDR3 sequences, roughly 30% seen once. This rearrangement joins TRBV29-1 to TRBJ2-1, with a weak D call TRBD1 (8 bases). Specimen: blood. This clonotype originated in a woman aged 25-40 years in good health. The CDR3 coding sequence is TGCAGCGTCCCAGGGGGCGGGGGTTCCTACAATGAGCAGTTCTTC. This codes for CSVPGGGGSYNEQFF.